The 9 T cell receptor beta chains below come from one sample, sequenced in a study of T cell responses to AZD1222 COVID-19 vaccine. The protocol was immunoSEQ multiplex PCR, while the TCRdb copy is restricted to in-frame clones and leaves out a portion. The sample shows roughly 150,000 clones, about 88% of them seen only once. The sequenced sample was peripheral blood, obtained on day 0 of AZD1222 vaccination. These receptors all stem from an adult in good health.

The CDR3 nucleotides are TGTGCCAGCACGGCCCCAGCTAGCTACACCTTC. Translated, it gives CASTAPASYTF. The chain uses TRBV2 and TRBJ1-2; no clear D. V was pared by 7 bases and J by 9 bases, with 12 bases between. This CDR3 spans 11 amino acids. Germline V gives CDR1 SNHLY, CDR2 FYNNEI.

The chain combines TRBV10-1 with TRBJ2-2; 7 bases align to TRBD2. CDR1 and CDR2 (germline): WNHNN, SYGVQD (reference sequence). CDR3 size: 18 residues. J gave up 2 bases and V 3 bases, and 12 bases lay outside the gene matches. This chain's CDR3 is CASSDPLPGTINTGELFF. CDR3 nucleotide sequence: TGCGCCAGCAGTGACCCGCTACCCGGGACTATAAACACCGGGGAGCTGTTTTTT.

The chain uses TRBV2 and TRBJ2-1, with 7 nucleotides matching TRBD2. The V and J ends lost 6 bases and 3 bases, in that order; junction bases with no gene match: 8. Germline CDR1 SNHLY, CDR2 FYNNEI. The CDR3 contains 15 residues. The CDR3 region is CASSRDYKFYNEQFF. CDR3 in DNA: TGTGCCAGCAGCCGGGACTACAAATTCTACAATGAGCAGTTCTTC.

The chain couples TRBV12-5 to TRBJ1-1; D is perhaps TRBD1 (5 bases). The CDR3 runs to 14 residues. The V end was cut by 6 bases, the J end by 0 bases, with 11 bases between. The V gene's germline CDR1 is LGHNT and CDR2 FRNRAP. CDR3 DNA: TGTGCTAGTGGCGGGGGACTCATGAACACTGAAGCTTTCTTT. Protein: CASGGGLMNTEAFF.

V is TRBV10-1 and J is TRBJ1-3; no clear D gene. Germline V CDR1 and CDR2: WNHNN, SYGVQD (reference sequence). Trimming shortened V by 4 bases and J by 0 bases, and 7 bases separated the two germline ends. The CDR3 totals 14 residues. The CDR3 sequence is CASSVSNSGNTIYF. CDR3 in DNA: TGCGCCAGCAGTGTATCGAACTCTGGAAACACCATATATTTT.

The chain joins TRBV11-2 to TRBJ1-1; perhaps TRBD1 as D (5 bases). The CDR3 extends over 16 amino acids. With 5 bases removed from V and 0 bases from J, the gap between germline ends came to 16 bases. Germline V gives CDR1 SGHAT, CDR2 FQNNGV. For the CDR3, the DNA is TGTGCCAGCAGCCCGACCGGAAGGGGTTTGAACACTGAAGCTTTCTTT. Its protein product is CASSPTGRGLNTEAFF.

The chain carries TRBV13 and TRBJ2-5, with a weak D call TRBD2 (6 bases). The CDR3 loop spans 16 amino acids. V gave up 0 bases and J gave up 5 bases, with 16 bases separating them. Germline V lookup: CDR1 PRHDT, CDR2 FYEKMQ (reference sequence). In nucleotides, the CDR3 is TGTGCCAGCAGCTTAGGCCAGGGAGATGGAGGGGAGACCCAGTACTTC. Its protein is CASSLGQGDGGETQYF.

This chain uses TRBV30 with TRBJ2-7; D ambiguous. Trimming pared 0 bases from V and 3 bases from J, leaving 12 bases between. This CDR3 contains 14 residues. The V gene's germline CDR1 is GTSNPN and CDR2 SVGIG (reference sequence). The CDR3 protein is CAWSVIDGYYEQYF. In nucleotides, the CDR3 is TGTGCCTGGAGTGTAATAGACGGTTACTACGAGCAGTACTTC. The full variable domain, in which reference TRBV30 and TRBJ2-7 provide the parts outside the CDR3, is SQTIHQWPATLVQPVGSPLSLECTVEGTSNPNLYWYRQAAGRGLQLLFYSVGIGQISSEVPQNLSASRPQDRQFILSSKKLLLSDSGFYLCAWSVIDGYYEQYFGPGTRLTVT.

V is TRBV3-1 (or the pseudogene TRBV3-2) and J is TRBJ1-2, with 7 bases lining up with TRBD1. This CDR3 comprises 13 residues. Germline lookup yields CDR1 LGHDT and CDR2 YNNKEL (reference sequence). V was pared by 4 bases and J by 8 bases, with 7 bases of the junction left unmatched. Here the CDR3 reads CASSLKGAEGYTF. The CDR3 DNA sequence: TGTGCCAGCAGCCTCAAGGGGGCGGAGGGCTACACCTTC.